The clone carrying this T cell receptor beta chain has just a few counts. The CDR3 is 19 residues long. Germline-derived CDR1 and CDR2 are MNHNS and SASEGT. The V segment lost 5 bases and the J segment 3 bases; nucleotides outside the gene matches: 9. RNA transcripts gave rise to amplified TCR beta CDR3 regions. HTBI primers drove first-round RT-PCR of the TCR CDR3. Each CDR3 protein gets one entry after TCRdb re-called the multiplex PCR reads with MiXCR. In the table there are hundreds of thousands of distinct CDR3 sequences, about 22% of which are singletons. The data were obtained in a study of T cells in Graves' hyperthyroidism and ophthalmopathy.

This TCR derives from a woman between 70 and 85 years old with Graves' ophthalmopathy. Sequenced input: blood. This chain joins TRBV6-1 and TRBJ2-2, with 16 bases fitting TRBD2. The CDR3 protein is CASSRLGLAGGPDTGELFF. In DNA form, the CDR3 reads TGTGCCAGCAGTCGGCTGGGACTAGCGGGAGGGCCCGACACCGGGGAGCTGTTTTTT.